This T cell receptor (beta chain) was recovered during a study of cytomegalovirus exposure and HLA in healthy donors. As for this clone: Its antigen is not known.

Vbeta (60) and Jbeta (13) primers were used in the PCR. The data were produced by immunoSEQ multiplex PCR, yet TCRdb's version contains in-frame clones alone and is incomplete. The sample has about 160,000 clones, approximately 80% seen once. Germline V lookup: CDR1 GTSNPN, CDR2 SVGIG (reference sequence). The junction had 5 bases not matched to a gene; V was cut back by 2 bases and J by 10 bases. This CDR3 has 13 residues. Study outcomes and limitations: In an earlier analysis, most TCR beta V segments were productive about 90% or about 30% of the time.

The V and J genes are TRBV30 and TRBJ1-6; 7 positions match TRBD1. The specimen sequenced was PBMCs. This sequence was found in a man aged 35 to 55 in good health and CMV-seropositive. CDR3 in amino acids: CAWSRGGQSPLHF. Here the CDR3 DNA reads TGTGCCTGGAGTCGAGGGGGCCAATCACCCCTCCACTTT.